The sequence of this T cell receptor beta chain was determined in a study of CD8 T cells in ankylosing spondylitis. General study results and limits: The authors found the disease-linked clones to be CD8+ and relatively rare in peripheral blood. Made up of fewer than ten highly homologous variants, a TCR beta motif appeared characteristic of ankylosing spondylitis blood. Reportedly, significant enrichment of disease-linked clones occurred in matched ankylosing spondylitis synovial fluid.

TCRdb fed the 5' RACE reads into MiXCR, producing one record per CDR3 protein. This repertoire shows about 250,000 distinct CDR3 sequences, about 30% found once; its top ten account for 3.5% to 4.5%. This clonotype was seen a few times. Its antigen is as yet unknown. CDR3 length: 13 residues. Trimming shortened V by 2 bases and J by 8 bases, and 12 bases separated the two germline ends. Germline-derived CDR1 and CDR2 are MDHEN and SYDVKM. The chain carries TRBV28 and TRBJ1-1; perhaps TRBD1 as D (5 bases). The TCR was taken from a male donor with ankylosing spondylitis or in good health (not recorded which). The sample taken for sequencing was blood, either unsorted or a sorted T cell fraction (not recorded which). CDR3 DNA: TGTGCCAGCAGTTTAACGGCGGGGGGAGAAGCTTTCTTT. Its translation: CASSLTAGGEAFF.